This T cell receptor (beta chain) originates from a study of T cells expressing NK-cell markers. Using the 5' RACE reads, TCRdb records one entry per CDR3 protein without DNA. The sample totals some 500,000 distinct CDR3 sequences. The CDR3 extends over 15 amino acids. Germline V CDR1 and CDR2: LGHNT, FRNRAP. Sequencing was performed on blood T cells: a sorted CD56 or NKG2C T cell subset, CD4+ or CD8+ T cells, or bulk PBMC T cells (not recorded which). The gene calls are TRBV12-5 and TRBJ2-1; TCRdb outputs TRBD1, but without DNA this stays unchecked. The source of this sequence is a woman in her forties or fifties in good health. The CDR3 is CASGSPGSSYNEQFF. Variable domain in full (rest from reference TRBV12-5 and TRBJ2-1): DARVTQTPRHKVTEMGQEVTMRCQPILGHNTVFWYRQTMMQGLELLAYFRNRAPLDDSGMPKDRFSAEMPDATLATLKIQPSEPRDSAVYFCASGSPGSSYNEQFFGPGTRLTVL.